The rows below give T cell receptor beta chains drawn from one sample of a study of human T cells and chemical hapten exposure. MiXCR, run by TCRdb on the RACE reads, gives a single entry per CDR3 protein. This table has some 120,000 distinct CDR3 sequences, roughly 12% appearing once. Sample: whole blood, taken in connection with sensitization to the hapten diphenylcyclopropenone (DPC). The source is a woman in her forties or fifties with alopecia areata. Some clones in this sample may be carry-over from other donors' samples. The CDR3 runs from the conserved cysteine through the conserved F or W. A D gene is named only where the DNA matches it firmly. Only some rows state a clone size, as once, few, many or a class for expanded clones.

D: NA; V: TRBV19; size: few; J: TRBJ2-6; CDR3: CASFFNGANVLTF; DNA: TGTGCCAGTTTTTTTAACGGGGCCAACGTCCTGACTTTC
D: NA; V: TRBV2; size: NA; J: TRBJ2-7; CDR3: CASSPVGAYEQYF; DNA: TGTGCCAGCAGCCCCGTAGGGGCCTACGAGCAGTACTTC
D: NA; V: TRBV20-1; size: many; J: TRBJ2-7; CDR3: CSAPMTGHYEQYF; DNA: TGCAGTGCACCCATGACAGGACACTACGAGCAGTACTTC
D: NA; V: TRBV3-1; size: few; J: TRBJ1-1; CDR3: CASSQEGFHVWAFF; DNA: TGTGCCAGCAGCCAAGAAGGGTTTCACGTTTGGGCTTTCTTT
D: TRBD2; V: TRBV28; size: few; J: TRBJ2-3; CDR3: CASSLAAGGGDTQYF; DNA: TGTGCCAGCAGTTTAGCTGCGGGAGGAGGAGATACGCAGTATTTT
D: NA; V: TRBV28; size: NA; J: TRBJ2-7; CDR3: CASSFQDSSYEQYF; DNA: TGTGCCAGCAGTTTTCAAGACAGCTCCTATGAGCAGTACTTC
D: NA; V: TRBV7-2; size: NA; J: TRBJ1-5; CDR3: CASSLNGRPQHF; DNA: TGTGCCAGCAGCTTAAACGGGAGGCCCCAGCATTTT
D: NA; V: TRBV5-1; size: many; J: TRBJ2-3; CDR3: CATRAAGRSTDTQYF; DNA: TGCGCCACCCGAGCGGCGGGACGGAGCACAGATACGCAGTATTTT
D: NA; V: TRBV5-6; size: few; J: TRBJ1-4; CDR3: CASSRSLGEKLFF; DNA: TGTGCCAGCAGCCGTTCCTTAGGGGAAAAACTGTTTTTT
D: NA; V: TRBV2; size: few; J: TRBJ2-2; CDR3: CASSASRLSTGELFF; DNA: TGTGCCAGCAGTGCCTCCCGGTTATCCACCGGGGAGCTGTTTTTT
D: NA; V: TRBV27; size: few; J: TRBJ2-5; CDR3: CASSPFRHETQYF; DNA: TGTGCCAGCAGCCCATTTAGGCACGAGACCCAGTACTTC
D: NA; V: TRBV4-2; size: few; J: TRBJ1-1; CDR3: CASSQDRDSEAFF; DNA: TGTGCCAGCAGCCAAGACAGAGACAGTGAAGCTTTCTTT
D: TRBD1; V: TRBV20-1; size: many; J: TRBJ2-7; CDR3: CSAHIRQGASEQYF; DNA: TGCAGTGCTCACATCAGACAGGGGGCGAGTGAGCAGTACTTC
D: NA; V: TRBV12-5; size: few; J: TRBJ2-1; CDR3: CASGMAEFSYNEQFF; DNA: TGTGCTAGTGGCATGGCCGAGTTTTCCTACAATGAGCAGTTCTTC
D: TRBD1; V: TRBV7-9; size: many; J: TRBJ1-5; CDR3: CASSDRGETNNQPQHF; DNA: TGTGCCAGCAGTGACAGGGGAGAGACTAACAATCAGCCCCAGCATTTT
D: NA; V: TRBV6-5; size: many; J: TRBJ2-1; CDR3: CASSYGSGGEQFF; DNA: TGTGCCAGCAGTTACGGATCAGGTGGTGAGCAGTTCTTC
D: TRBD2; V: TRBV20-1; size: few; J: TRBJ2-1; CDR3: CSARDILAGEGNEQFF; DNA: TGCAGTGCTAGAGATATACTAGCGGGAGAAGGCAATGAGCAGTTCTTC
D: TRBD1; V: TRBV7-9; size: NA; J: TRBJ1-5; CDR3: CASSLEGTGYSNQPQHF; DNA: TGTGCCAGCAGCTTAGAGGGGACAGGTTATAGCAATCAGCCCCAGCATTTT
D: TRBD1; V: TRBV5-1; size: NA; J: TRBJ1-5; CDR3: CASSRDSYSNQPQHF; DNA: TGCGCCAGCAGCCGGGACAGCTATAGCAATCAGCCCCAGCATTTT
D: NA; V: TRBV5-4; size: NA; J: TRBJ2-7; CDR3: CASSSPSAEQYF; DNA: TGTGCCAGCAGCTCCCCTAGCGCCGAGCAGTACTTC
D: NA; V: TRBV29-1; size: few; J: TRBJ2-2; CDR3: CSVRGSDTGELFF; DNA: TGCAGCGTTAGGGGATCAGACACCGGGGAGCTGTTTTTT
D: NA; V: TRBV6-5; size: many; J: TRBJ1-4; CDR3: CASSYTGDPATNEKLFF; DNA: TGTGCCAGCAGTTACACAGGCGACCCTGCAACTAATGAAAAACTGTTTTTT
D: NA; V: TRBV12-3/TRBV12-4; size: many; J: TRBJ2-2; CDR3: CASTSPGGELFF; DNA: TGTGCCAGCACCTCGCCGGGCGGGGAGCTGTTTTTT
D: NA; V: TRBV28; size: NA; J: TRBJ2-5; CDR3: CASSSPGVETQYF; DNA: TGTGCCAGCAGTTCCCCAGGGGTGGAGACCCAGTACTTC
D: NA; V: TRBV20-1; size: once; J: TRBJ1-5; CDR3: CSAAGGVISNQPQHF; DNA: TGCAGTGCAGCCGGGGGCGTTATAAGCAATCAGCCCCAGCATTTT
D: NA; V: TRBV6-1; size: NA; J: TRBJ1-6; CDR3: CASSERNHRSYNSPLHF; DNA: TGTGCCAGCAGTGAAAGAAACCATCGCTCCTATAATTCACCCCTCCACTTT
D: NA; V: TRBV28; size: few; J: TRBJ1-4; CDR3: CASSLYTEEKLFF; DNA: TGTGCCAGCAGTTTATATACGGAGGAAAAACTGTTTTTT
D: NA; V: TRBV5-6; size: NA; J: TRBJ2-3; CDR3: CASSIATEWWTDTQYF; DNA: TGTGCCAGCAGCATCGCGACCGAGTGGTGGACAGATACGCAGTATTTT
D: TRBD2; V: TRBV6-5; size: many; J: TRBJ2-3; CDR3: CASSGSGVDTQYF; DNA: TGTGCCAGCAGTGGTAGCGGGGTGGATACGCAGTATTTT
D: NA; V: TRBV12-3/TRBV12-4; size: few; J: TRBJ2-3; CDR3: CALRLADTQYF; DNA: TGTGCCCTGCGGCTGGCAGATACGCAGTATTTT
D: TRBD2; V: TRBV7-9; size: NA; J: TRBJ2-3; CDR3: CASSFFASGRADTQYF; DNA: TGTGCCAGCAGCTTTTTTGCTAGCGGGAGAGCAGATACGCAGTATTTT
D: NA; V: TRBV29-1; size: NA; J: TRBJ1-1; CDR3: CSVGEWVDEAFF; DNA: TGCAGCGTTGGAGAATGGGTGGATGAAGCTTTCTTT
D: NA; V: TRBV5-1; size: NA; J: TRBJ2-1; CDR3: CASSHGTFLDEQFF; DNA: TGCGCCAGCAGCCACGGGACCTTTTTAGATGAGCAGTTCTTC
D: TRBD2; V: TRBV7-6; size: NA; J: TRBJ2-7; CDR3: CASSSLAGAYEQYF; DNA: TGTGCCAGCAGCTCACTAGCGGGGGCCTACGAGCAGTACTTC
D: NA; V: TRBV6-1; size: NA; J: TRBJ1-1; CDR3: CASRNRERNTEAFF; DNA: TGTGCCAGCAGGAACAGGGAGCGCAACACTGAAGCTTTCTTT
D: NA; V: TRBV20-1; size: NA; J: TRBJ1-1; CDR3: CSARKPDNVFF; DNA: TGCAGTGCTAGAAAGCCGGACAACGTTTTCTTT
D: TRBD2; V: TRBV2; size: once; J: TRBJ2-3; CDR3: CASSLAAITDTQYF; DNA: TGTGCCAGCTCTCTAGCGGCTATCACAGATACGCAGTATTTT
D: NA; V: TRBV6-1; size: NA; J: TRBJ1-5; CDR3: CASKTTVNQPQHF; DNA: TGTGCCAGCAAGACGACAGTCAATCAGCCCCAGCATTTT
D: TRBD1; V: TRBV20-1; size: NA; J: TRBJ1-4; CDR3: CSAATGGTNEKLFF; DNA: TGCAGTGCGGCGACAGGGGGGACTAATGAAAAACTGTTTTTT
D: NA; V: TRBV6-2/TRBV6-3; size: many; J: TRBJ2-1; CDR3: CASSYAGYNEQFF; DNA: TGTGCCAGCAGTTACGCGGGCTACAATGAGCAGTTCTTC
D: NA; V: TRBV18; size: many; J: TRBJ1-5; CDR3: CASGTGSLASHF; DNA: TGTGCCAGCGGAACCGGCAGCTTGGCCTCGCATTTT
D: NA; V: TRBV28; size: NA; J: TRBJ2-7; CDR3: CASKTGMGEQYF; DNA: TGTGCCAGCAAAACAGGGATGGGCGAGCAGTACTTC
D: NA; V: TRBV5-4; size: NA; J: TRBJ1-2; CDR3: CASSLDRRGYGYTF; DNA: TGTGCCAGCAGCTTGGATCGGCGTGGCTATGGCTACACCTTC
D: NA; V: TRBV28; size: many; J: TRBJ2-7; CDR3: CASGRAEREQYF; DNA: TGTGCCAGCGGGCGTGCCGAGCGCGAGCAGTACTTC
D: NA; V: TRBV12-3/TRBV12-4; size: few; J: TRBJ1-3; CDR3: CASTPRVSGNTIYF; DNA: TGTGCCAGCACCCCCAGGGTCTCTGGAAACACCATATATTTT
D: NA; V: TRBV29-1; size: many; J: TRBJ1-1; CDR3: CSHHFGTEAFF; DNA: TGCAGTCATCACTTCGGTACTGAAGCTTTCTTT
D: NA; V: TRBV7-8; size: few; J: TRBJ2-3; CDR3: CASSFQGSGPGTDTQYF; DNA: TGTGCCAGCAGCTTCCAGGGGTCGGGACCGGGCACAGATACGCAGTATTTT
D: NA; V: TRBV29-1; size: many; J: TRBJ1-2; CDR3: CSVYYRGYTF; DNA: TGCAGCGTTTATTACAGAGGCTACACCTTC
D: TRBD1; V: TRBV10-3; size: once; J: TRBJ2-1; CDR3: CAIGQGAYNEQFF; DNA: TGTGCCATCGGACAGGGCGCCTACAATGAGCAGTTCTTC
D: NA; V: TRBV14; size: many; J: TRBJ1-2; CDR3: CASSHVRGANYGYTF; DNA: TGTGCCAGCAGCCATGTCAGGGGAGCTAACTATGGCTACACCTTC
D: TRBD1; V: TRBV11-2; size: many; J: TRBJ2-1; CDR3: CASSLWDRGRHEQFF; DNA: TGTGCCAGCAGCTTGTGGGACAGGGGGCGGCATGAGCAGTTCTTC
D: NA; V: TRBV7-2; size: few; J: TRBJ1-2; CDR3: CASSFVGQDGYTF; DNA: TGTGCCAGCAGCTTTGTCGGCCAGGATGGCTACACCTTC